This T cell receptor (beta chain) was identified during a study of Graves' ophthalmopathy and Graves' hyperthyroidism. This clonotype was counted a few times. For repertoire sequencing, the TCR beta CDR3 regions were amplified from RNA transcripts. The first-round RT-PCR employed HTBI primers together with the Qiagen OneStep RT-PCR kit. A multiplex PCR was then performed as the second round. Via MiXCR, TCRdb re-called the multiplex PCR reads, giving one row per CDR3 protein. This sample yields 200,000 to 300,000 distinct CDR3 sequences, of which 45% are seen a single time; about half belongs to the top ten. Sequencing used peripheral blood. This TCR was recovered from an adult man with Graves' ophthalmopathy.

CDR3: CASSFSAWVGEQYF. The CDR3 DNA sequence: TGTGCCAGCAGCTTCTCGGCGTGGGTGGGCGAGCAGTACTTC. The V call is TRBV5-4, the J call TRBJ2-7; D not resolved. V lost 2 bases and J lost 6, with 15 bases in between. The CDR3 is 14 residues long. Germline-derived CDR1 and CDR2 are SGHNT and YYREEE (reference sequence).